This T cell receptor (beta chain) was documented in a study of OX40 agonist ivuxolimab in advanced cancers. Study summary: The patients' treatment was ivuxolimab, an agonistic anti-OX40 (CD134) antibody. Hepatocellular carcinoma, melanoma, renal cell or head and neck cancer occurred in dose-escalation patients. The eligibility criteria allowed prior anti-PD-1, anti-PD-L1 or anti-CTLA-4 therapy, and around 40% had some.

The protocol was immunoSEQ multiplex PCR, while the TCRdb copy is restricted to in-frame clones and leaves out a portion. This table has about 69,000 clones, roughly nine tenths appearing once. The CDR3 length is 13 residues. Germline V gene lookup returns CDR1 SGHAT and CDR2 FQNNGV. Trimming took 0 bases from V and 5 from J, leaving 5 bases between them. The receptor comes from an adult with an advanced solid tumor such as melanoma, head and neck, liver or kidney cancer. The rearrangement links TRBV11-2 to TRBJ1-5; D not certain. This specimen was CD4+ or CD8+ T cells sorted from blood, taken in a trial of the OX40 agonist ivuxolimab. CDR3 bases: TGTGCCAGCAGCTTAGAAGTCCATCAGCCCCAGCATTTT. Protein: CASSLEVHQPQHF. Full variable domain (missing parts from reference TRBV11-2 and TRBJ1-5): EAGVAQSPRYKIIEKRQSVAFWCNPISGHATLYWYQQILGQGPKLLIQFQNNGVVDDSQLPKDRFSAERLKGVDSTLKIQPAKLEDSAVYLCASSLEVHQPQHFGDGTRLSIL.